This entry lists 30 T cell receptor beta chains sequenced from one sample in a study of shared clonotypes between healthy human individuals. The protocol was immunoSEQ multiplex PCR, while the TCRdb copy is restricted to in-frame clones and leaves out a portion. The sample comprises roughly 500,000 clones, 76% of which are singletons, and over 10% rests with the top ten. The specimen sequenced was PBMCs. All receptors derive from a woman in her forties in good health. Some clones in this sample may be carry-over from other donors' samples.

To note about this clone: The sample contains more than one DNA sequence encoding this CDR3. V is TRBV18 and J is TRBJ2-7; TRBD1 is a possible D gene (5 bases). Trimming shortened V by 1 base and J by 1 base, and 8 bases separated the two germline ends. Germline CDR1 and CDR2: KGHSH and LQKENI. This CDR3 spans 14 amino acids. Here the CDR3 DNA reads TGTGCCAGCTCACCACAACAGGCATCCTACGAGCAGTACTTC. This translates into CASSPQQASYEQYF.

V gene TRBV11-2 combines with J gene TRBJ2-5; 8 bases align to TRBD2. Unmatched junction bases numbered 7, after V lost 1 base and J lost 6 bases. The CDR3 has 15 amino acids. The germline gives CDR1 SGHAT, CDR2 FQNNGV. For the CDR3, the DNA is TGTGCCAGCAGCTTAGTGGGTAGCGGGACAAAGACCCAGTACTTC. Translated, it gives CASSLVGSGTKTQYF.

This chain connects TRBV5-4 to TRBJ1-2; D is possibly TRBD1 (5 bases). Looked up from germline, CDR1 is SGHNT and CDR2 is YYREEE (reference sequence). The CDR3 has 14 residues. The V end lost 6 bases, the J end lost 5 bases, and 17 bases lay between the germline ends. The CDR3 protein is CASTVGVQGYGYTF. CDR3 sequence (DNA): TGTGCCAGCACCGTCGGGGTGCAGGGTTATGGCTACACCTTC.

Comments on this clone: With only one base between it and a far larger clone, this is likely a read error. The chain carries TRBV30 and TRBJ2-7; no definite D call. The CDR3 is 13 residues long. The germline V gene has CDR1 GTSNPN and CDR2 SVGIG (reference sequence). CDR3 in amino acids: CALSVSFESEQYF. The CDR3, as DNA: TGTGCCTTGAGTGTGTCCTTCGAAAGCGAGCAGTACTTC.

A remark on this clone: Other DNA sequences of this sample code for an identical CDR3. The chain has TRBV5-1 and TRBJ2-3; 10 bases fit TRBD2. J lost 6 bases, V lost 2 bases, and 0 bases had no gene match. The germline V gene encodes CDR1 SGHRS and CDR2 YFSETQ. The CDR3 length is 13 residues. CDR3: CASSLAGGDTQYF. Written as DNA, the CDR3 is TGCGCCAGCAGCTTAGCGGGAGGGGATACGCAGTATTTT. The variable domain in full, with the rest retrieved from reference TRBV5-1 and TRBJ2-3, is KAGVTQTPRYLIKTRGQQVTLSCSPISGHRSVSWYQQTPGQGLQFLFEYFSETQRNKGNFPGRFSGRQFSNSRSEMNVSTLELGDSALYLCASSLAGGDTQYFGPGTRLTVL.

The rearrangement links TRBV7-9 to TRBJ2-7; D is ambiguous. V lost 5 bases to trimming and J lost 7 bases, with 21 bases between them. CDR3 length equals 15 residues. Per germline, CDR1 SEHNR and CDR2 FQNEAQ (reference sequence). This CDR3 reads CASSPSGGTPREQYF. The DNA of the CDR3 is TGTGCCAGCAGCCCGTCGGGCGGAACCCCTAGGGAGCAGTACTTC.

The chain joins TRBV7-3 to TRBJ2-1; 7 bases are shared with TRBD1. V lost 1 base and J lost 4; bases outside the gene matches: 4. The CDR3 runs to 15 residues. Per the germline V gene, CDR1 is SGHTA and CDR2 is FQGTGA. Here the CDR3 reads CASSLNRGEYNEQFF. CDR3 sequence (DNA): TGTGCCAGCAGCTTAAACAGGGGTGAATACAATGAGCAGTTCTTC. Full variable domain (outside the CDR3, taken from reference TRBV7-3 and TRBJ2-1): GAGVSQTPSNKVTEKGKYVELRCDPISGHTALYWYRQSLGQGPEFLIYFQGTGAADDSGLPNDRFFAVRPEGSVSTLKIQRTERGDSAVYLCASSLNRGEYNEQFFGPGTRLTVL.

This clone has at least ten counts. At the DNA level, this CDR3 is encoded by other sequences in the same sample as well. The CDR3 region has the DNA TGTGCCAGCAGTTACACCCAGGATCAGCCCCAGCATTTT. It is translated as CASSYTQDQPQHF. The chain recombines TRBV6-5 with TRBJ1-5; no definite D call. The CDR3 totals 13 residues. Germline V gene sequence: CDR1 MNHEY, CDR2 SVGAGI. V gave up 2 bases and J gave up 5 bases, with 7 bases separating them.

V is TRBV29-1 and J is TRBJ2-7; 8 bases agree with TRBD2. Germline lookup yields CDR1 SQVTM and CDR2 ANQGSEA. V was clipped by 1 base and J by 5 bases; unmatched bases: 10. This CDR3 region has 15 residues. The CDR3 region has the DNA TGCAGCGTTGAAGGGGTGGCGGGAGGAAGTAACGAGCAGTACTTC. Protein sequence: CSVEGVAGGSNEQYF.

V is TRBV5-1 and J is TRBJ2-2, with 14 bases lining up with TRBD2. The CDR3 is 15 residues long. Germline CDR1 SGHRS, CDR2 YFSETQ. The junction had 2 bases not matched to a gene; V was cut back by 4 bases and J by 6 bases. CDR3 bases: TGCGCCAGCAGCGGGACTAGCGGGAGCCCCGGGGAGCTGTTTTTT. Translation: CASSGTSGSPGELFF.

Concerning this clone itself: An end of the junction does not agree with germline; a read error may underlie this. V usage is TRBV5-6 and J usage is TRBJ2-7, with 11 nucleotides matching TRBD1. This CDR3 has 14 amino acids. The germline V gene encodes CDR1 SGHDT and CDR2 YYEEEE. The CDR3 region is CASSLGQGAYGQYF. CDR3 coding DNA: TGTGCCAGCAGCTTAGGACAGGGGGCCTACGGGCAGTACTTC.

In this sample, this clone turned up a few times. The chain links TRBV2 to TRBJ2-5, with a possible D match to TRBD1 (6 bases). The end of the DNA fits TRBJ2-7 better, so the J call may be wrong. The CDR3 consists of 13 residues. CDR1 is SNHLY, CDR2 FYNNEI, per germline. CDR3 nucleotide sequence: TGTGCCAGCAGTCCAGGGGATGGCGACGAGCAGTACTTC. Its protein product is CASSPGDGDEQYF.

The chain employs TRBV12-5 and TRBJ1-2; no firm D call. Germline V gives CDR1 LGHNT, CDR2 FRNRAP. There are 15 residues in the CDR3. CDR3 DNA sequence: TGTCCCCAGTACGCCCACATCTGGAGAAACTATGGCTACACCTTC. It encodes CPQYAHIWRNYGYTF. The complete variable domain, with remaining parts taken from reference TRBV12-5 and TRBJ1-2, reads DARVTQTPRHKVTEMGQEVTMRCQPILGHNTVFWYRQTMMQGLELLAYFRNRAPLDDSGMPKDRFSAEMPDATLATLKIQPSEPRDSAVYFCPQYAHIWRNYGYTFGSGTRLTVV.

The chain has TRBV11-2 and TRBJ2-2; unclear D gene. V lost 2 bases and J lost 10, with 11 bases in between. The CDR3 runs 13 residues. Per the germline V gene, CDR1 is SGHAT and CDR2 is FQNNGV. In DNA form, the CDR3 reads TGTGCCAGCAGCTTAAGTCGGCAGGTGGAGCTGTTTTTT. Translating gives CASSLSRQVELFF.

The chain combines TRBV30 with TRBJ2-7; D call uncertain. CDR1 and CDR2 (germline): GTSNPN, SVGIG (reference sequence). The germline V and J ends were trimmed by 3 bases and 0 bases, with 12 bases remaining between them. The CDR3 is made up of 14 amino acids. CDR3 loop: CAWRPIGGSYEQYF. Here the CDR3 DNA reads TGTGCCTGGAGGCCCATTGGCGGCTCCTACGAGCAGTACTTC.

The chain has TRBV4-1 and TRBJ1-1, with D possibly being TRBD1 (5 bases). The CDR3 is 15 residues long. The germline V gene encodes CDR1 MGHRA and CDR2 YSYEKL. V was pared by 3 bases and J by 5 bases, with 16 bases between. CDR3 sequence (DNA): TGCGCCAGCAGCCAGAGGAGGGGAGTGGAAACTGAAGCTTTCTTT. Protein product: CASSQRRGVETEAFF.

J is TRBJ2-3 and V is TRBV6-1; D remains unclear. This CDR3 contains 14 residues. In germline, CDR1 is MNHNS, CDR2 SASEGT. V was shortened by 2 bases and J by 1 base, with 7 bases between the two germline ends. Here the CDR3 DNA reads TGTGCCAGCAGTGAACAAGCCCGCACAGATACGCAGTATTTT. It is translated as CASSEQARTDTQYF.

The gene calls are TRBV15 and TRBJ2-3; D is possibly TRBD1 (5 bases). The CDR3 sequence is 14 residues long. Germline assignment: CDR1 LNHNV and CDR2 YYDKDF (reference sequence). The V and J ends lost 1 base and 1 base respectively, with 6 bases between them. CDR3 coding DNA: TGTGCCACCAGCAGAGGGGGCCGCACAGATACGCAGTATTTT. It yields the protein CATSRGGRTDTQYF.

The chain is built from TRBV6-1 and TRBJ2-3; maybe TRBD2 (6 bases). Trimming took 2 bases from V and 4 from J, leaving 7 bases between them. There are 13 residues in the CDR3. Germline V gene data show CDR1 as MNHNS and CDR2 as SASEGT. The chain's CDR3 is CASSEREPDTQYF. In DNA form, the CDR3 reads TGTGCCAGCAGTGAACGGGAGCCAGATACGCAGTATTTT.

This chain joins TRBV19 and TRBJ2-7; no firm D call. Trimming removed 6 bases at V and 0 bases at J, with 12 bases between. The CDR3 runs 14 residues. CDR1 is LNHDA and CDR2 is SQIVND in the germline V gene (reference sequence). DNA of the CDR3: TGTGCCAGTAGCCGCGGTCTTCGCTCCTACGAGCAGTACTTC. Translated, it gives CASSRGLRSYEQYF.

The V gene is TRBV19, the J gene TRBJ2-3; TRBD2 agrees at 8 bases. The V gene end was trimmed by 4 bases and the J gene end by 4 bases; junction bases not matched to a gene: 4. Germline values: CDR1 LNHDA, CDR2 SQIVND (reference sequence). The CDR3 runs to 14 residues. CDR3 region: CASSTAGAPDTQYF. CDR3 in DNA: TGTGCCAGTAGTACAGCGGGAGCCCCAGATACGCAGTATTTT.

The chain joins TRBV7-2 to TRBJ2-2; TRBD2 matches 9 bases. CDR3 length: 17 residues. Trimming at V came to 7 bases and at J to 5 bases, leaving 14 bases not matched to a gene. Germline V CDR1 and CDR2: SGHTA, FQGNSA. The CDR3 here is CASTSGAGGPWTGELFF. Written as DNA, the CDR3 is TGTGCCAGCACCTCAGGGGCGGGAGGGCCGTGGACCGGGGAGCTGTTTTTT.

The CDR3 DNA reads TGTGCCAGCAGTTCCGAGGGGGCTGGTGGCTACACCTTC. Protein product: CASSSEGAGGYTF. J is TRBJ1-2 and V is TRBV6-6; 7 bases align to TRBD1. CDR3 length: 13 residues. CDR1 and CDR2 from the germline V gene are MNHNY and SVGAGI (reference sequence). Losses at the gene ends were 4 bases for V and 7 bases for J; bases not matched to a gene: 6.

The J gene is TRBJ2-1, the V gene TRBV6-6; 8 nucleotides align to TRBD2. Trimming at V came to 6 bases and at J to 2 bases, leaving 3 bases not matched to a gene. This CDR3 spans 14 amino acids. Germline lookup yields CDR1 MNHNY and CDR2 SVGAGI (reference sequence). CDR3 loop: CASRLAGPYNEQFF. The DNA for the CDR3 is TGTGCCAGCAGGTTAGCGGGGCCCTACAATGAGCAGTTCTTC.

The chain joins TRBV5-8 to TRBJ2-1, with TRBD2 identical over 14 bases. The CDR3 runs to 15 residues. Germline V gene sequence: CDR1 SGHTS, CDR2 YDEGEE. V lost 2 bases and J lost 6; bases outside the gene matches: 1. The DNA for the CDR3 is TGTGCCAGCAGCTTCGGGACTAGCGGGAGCAATGAGCAGTTCTTC. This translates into CASSFGTSGSNEQFF.

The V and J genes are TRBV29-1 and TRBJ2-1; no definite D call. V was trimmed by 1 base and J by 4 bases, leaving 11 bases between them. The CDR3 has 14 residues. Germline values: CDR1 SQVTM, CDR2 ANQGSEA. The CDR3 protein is CSVEGLDSYNEQFF. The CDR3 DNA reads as TGCAGCGTTGAAGGCCTAGACTCATACAATGAGCAGTTCTTC.

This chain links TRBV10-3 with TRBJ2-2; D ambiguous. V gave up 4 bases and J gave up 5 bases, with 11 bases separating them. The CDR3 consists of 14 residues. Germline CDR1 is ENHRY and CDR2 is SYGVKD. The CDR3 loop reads CAISGGWSTGELFF. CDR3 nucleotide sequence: TGTGCCATCAGTGGAGGTTGGTCTACCGGGGAGCTGTTTTTT.

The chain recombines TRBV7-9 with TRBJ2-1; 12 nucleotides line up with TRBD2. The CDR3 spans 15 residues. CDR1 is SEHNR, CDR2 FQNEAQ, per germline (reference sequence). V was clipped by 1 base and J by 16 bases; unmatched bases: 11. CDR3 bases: TGTGCCAGCAGCTTAGTCCTAGCGGGAGGGCCAGGGAAATTCTTC. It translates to CASSLVLAGGPGKFF.

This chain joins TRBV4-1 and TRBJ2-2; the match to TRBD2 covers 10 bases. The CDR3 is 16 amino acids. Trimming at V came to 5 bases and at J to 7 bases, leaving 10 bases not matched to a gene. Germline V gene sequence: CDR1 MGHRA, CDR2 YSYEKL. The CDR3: CASSYTSGKTGGELFF. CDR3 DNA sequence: TGCGCCAGCAGCTATACTAGCGGGAAGACGGGCGGGGAGCTGTTTTTT.

Here the CDR3 DNA reads TGTGCCACACAGCGAGAGATGACGGACGAAGCTTTCTTT. It encodes CATQREMTDEAFF. The chain uses TRBV2 and TRBJ1-1; D is unclear. This CDR3 has 13 residues. Trimming removed 10 bases from V and 8 bases from J, with 20 bases in between. CDR1 and CDR2 from the germline V gene are SNHLY and FYNNEI.